This T cell receptor (beta chain) was sequenced for a study of T cells in Graves' hyperthyroidism and ophthalmopathy. Looked up from germline, CDR1 is MNHNS and CDR2 is SASEGT. This CDR3 contains 15 residues. V was clipped by 6 bases and J by 5 bases, with 19 bases between them. Amplification yielded TCR beta CDR3 regions, with RNA transcripts as the source. HTBI primers were the set used in a first-round RT-PCR of the TCR CDR3. Each CDR3 protein is one row after TCRdb ran MiXCR on the multiplex PCR reads. This table holds roughly 380,000 distinct CDR3 sequences, about 15% found once. The TCR sequence derives from a woman aged 60-75 years with Graves' hyperthyroidism. This chain links TRBV6-1 with TRBJ1-2; the D gene is possibly TRBD1 (6 bases). The source material was blood. For the CDR3, the DNA is TGTGCCAGCAGCCCCAGTACAGGGTTTGATTATGGCTACACCTTC. It translates to CASSPSTGFDYGYTF.